The entry that follows covers one TCR beta chain sequence. Its specificity is not known. This sample stems from a study of cytomegalovirus exposure and HLA in healthy donors. Study conclusions and caveats: Associated with HLA alleles at 0.05 false discovery rate in a later analysis were 16,951 TCR beta sequences.

The CDR3 consists of 14 residues. The J segment lost 5 bases and the V segment lost 2 bases, leaving 1 base of the junction unmatched. Germline CDR1 reads MNHEY; CDR2 reads SMNVEV (reference sequence). Primers included in the PCR were 60 Vbeta and 13 Jbeta primers. Only in-frame clones appear in the TCRdb table, and some are missing; sequencing was by immunoSEQ multiplex PCR. The sample consists of some 150,000 clones, over 80% of them appearing once. This clonotype was obtained from a man aged 40-49 years in good health and CMV-seronegative. The gene calls are TRBV27 and TRBJ2-1; 9 bases line up with TRBD1. The sequenced material came from PBMCs. CDR3 nucleotides: TGTGCCAGCAGTTTAGACAGGGGGGACAATGAGCAGTTCTTC. Amino acid sequence: CASSLDRGDNEQFF.